These 16 T cell receptor beta chains were all obtained from the same sample, sequenced in a study of T cells in localized non-small cell lung cancer. Libraries were prepared by immunoSEQ multiplex PCR; TCRdb keeps only in-frame clonotypes and omits some of them. Altogether roughly 29,000 clones are present, around 82% being singletons, with the ten largest covering 4% to 5.5%. The sequences come from peripheral blood mononuclear cells, collected before any cancer treatment. These receptors were obtained from a man between 35 and 75 years old with stage III lung adenocarcinoma.

The chain links TRBV28 to TRBJ1-4, with 7 positions matching TRBD1. The CDR3 is 14 residues long. V dropped 6 bases and J dropped 3; count of bases not matched to a gene: 4. Germline V gene sequence: CDR1 MDHEN, CDR2 SYDVKM. This chain's CDR3 is CASRTGQANEKLFF. In DNA, the CDR3 is TGTGCCAGCAGAACCGGACAGGCTAATGAAAAACTGTTTTTT. The full variable domain, rest sourced from reference TRBV28 and TRBJ1-4, is DVKVTQSSRYLVKRTGEKVFLECVQDMDHENMFWYRQDPGLGLRLIYFSYDVKMKEKGDIPEGYSVSREKKERFSLILESASTNQTSMYLCASRTGQANEKLFFGSGTQLSVL.

V gene TRBV19 combines with J gene TRBJ1-2; 10 bases align to TRBD1. The CDR3 sequence is 15 residues long. The germline CDR1 and CDR2 sequences are LNHDA and SQIVND (reference sequence). V gave up 5 bases and J gave up 5 bases; unmatched junction bases: 8. The CDR3 is CASSYPGQGRYGYTF. CDR3 DNA sequence: TGTGCCAGTAGTTATCCGGGACAGGGGCGATATGGCTACACCTTC.

This clone was picked up one time. The CDR3 loop reads CASRTSPNGETQYF. CDR3 DNA: TGCGCCAGCAGGACAAGCCCTAACGGGGAGACCCAGTACTTC. The chain is built from TRBV5-1 and TRBJ2-5; no reliable D call. Germline CDR1 and CDR2: SGHRS and YFSETQ. This CDR3 region has 14 residues. V lost 5 bases, J lost 5 bases, and 16 bases lay in between.

This chain connects TRBV19 to TRBJ1-2; D is unclear. The CDR3 runs 15 residues. Germline lookup yields CDR1 LNHDA and CDR2 SQIVND (reference sequence). Trimming pared 3 bases from V and 6 bases from J, leaving 17 bases between. DNA of the CDR3: TGTGCCAGTAGTATGCAAGAAGGGCAGTCGCATGGCTACACCTTC. Protein product: CASSMQEGQSHGYTF.

This clone was counted once. The V gene is TRBV27, the J gene TRBJ2-7; D may be TRBD2 (6 bases). The V end lost 4 bases, the J end lost 2 bases, and 24 bases lay between the germline ends. The CDR3 consists of 18 residues. CDR1 and CDR2 (germline): MNHEY, SMNVEV (reference sequence). CDR3 sequence: CASSSRIRSGLFPYEQYF. CDR3 bases: TGTGCCAGCAGTTCCCGTATCCGCTCGGGACTTTTCCCCTACGAGCAGTACTTC.

The rearrangement uses TRBV29-1 and TRBJ1-2; TRBD1 aligns across 12 bases. Germline V gives CDR1 SQVTM, CDR2 ANQGSEA. The J segment lost 7 bases and the V segment lost 6 bases, leaving 6 bases of the junction unmatched. The CDR3 is 13 residues long. The CDR3 sequence is CSVVSGQGAGYTF. The CDR3 coding sequence is TGCAGCGTCGTGTCGGGACAGGGGGCTGGCTACACCTTC. The full variable domain, in which reference TRBV29-1 and TRBJ1-2 provide the parts outside the CDR3, is SAVISQKPSRDICQRGTSLTIQCQVDSQVTMMFWYRQQPGQSLTLIATANQGSEATYESGFVIDKFPISRPNLTFSTLTVSNMSPEDSSIYLCSVVSGQGAGYTFGSGTRLTVV.

The count of this clone is one. This chain links TRBV6-1 with TRBJ2-1; the match to TRBD2 covers 8 bases. This CDR3 has 15 amino acids. Trimming removed 6 bases from V and 6 bases from J; junction bases left unmatched: 10. Germline CDR1 reads MNHNS; CDR2 reads SASEGT. The CDR3 sequence: CASRMPGGAGNEQFF. CDR3 nucleotide sequence: TGTGCCAGCAGGATGCCGGGAGGGGCAGGCAATGAGCAGTTCTTC.

The genes are TRBV6-6 and TRBJ1-3, with no clear D. CDR1 is MNHNY and CDR2 is SVGAGI in the germline V gene (reference sequence). V was cut by 2 bases and J by 0 bases, with 5 bases left in between. The CDR3 is 14 residues long. The CDR3 DNA reads TGTGCCAGCAGTTACCCCGACTCTGGAAACACCATATATTTT. Translated: CASSYPDSGNTIYF.

J is TRBJ1-6 and V is TRBV11-1; TRBD1 is a possible D gene (5 bases). With 5 bases removed from V and 14 bases from J, the gap between germline ends came to 16 bases. The CDR3 runs 13 residues. Germline lookup yields CDR1 SGHAT and CDR2 FQDESV (reference sequence). CDR3 amino acids: CASSLPGAGTLHF. CDR3 sequence (DNA): TGTGCCAGCAGCCTGCCGGGCGCAGGGACCCTCCACTTT.

This clone was picked up a small number of times. The genes are TRBV2 and TRBJ2-6, with 10 bases lining up with TRBD1. V shed 4 bases, J shed 1 base, and the junction held 4 bases outside the gene matches. Germline V CDR1 and CDR2: SNHLY, FYNNEI. The CDR3 is 17 amino acids. CDR3 nucleotides: TGTGCCAGCAGTGGGGACAGGGGTTTGTCTGGGGCCAACGTCCTGACTTTC. It is translated as CASSGDRGLSGANVLTF.

This clone was recorded a few times. The chain links TRBV7-3 to TRBJ2-2; 12 bases map to TRBD2. Germline lookup yields CDR1 SGHTA and CDR2 FQGTGA. The CDR3 covers 15 residues. After removal of 5 bases from V and 6 bases from J, the junction contained 4 bases not matched to a gene. CDR3 amino acids: CASSPLAGGAGELFF. The CDR3 DNA reads as TGTGCCAGCAGCCCCCTAGCGGGAGGGGCCGGGGAGCTGTTTTTT.

The chain links TRBV5-4 to TRBJ2-3; no definite D call. CDR1 is SGHNT, CDR2 YYREEE, per germline (reference sequence). The V end was cut by 5 bases, the J end by 2 bases, with 9 bases between. The CDR3 has 13 residues. The CDR3 region is CASRWQYTDTQYF. The DNA for the CDR3 is TGTGCCAGCAGGTGGCAGTACACAGATACGCAGTATTTT.

The chain has TRBV10-1 and TRBJ2-1; TRBD2 agrees at 7 bases. The trim removed 9 bases at V and 7 bases at J, leaving 15 bases unmatched. Germline CDR1 is WNHNN and CDR2 is SYGVQD (reference sequence). The CDR3 spans 15 residues. The CDR3 DNA sequence: TGCGCCAGTGACCCGCGGGAGCCGCAAATGAATGAGCAGTTCTTC. Its translation is CASDPREPQMNEQFF.

The V call is TRBV10-3, the J call TRBJ2-7; 8 bases map to TRBD1. CDR1 ENHRY and CDR2 SYGVKD come from the germline V gene. V shed 2 bases and J 6 bases; nucleotides not matched to a gene: 3. The CDR3 sequence is 13 residues long. The CDR3 region is CAISEIGQGEQYV. Here the CDR3 DNA reads TGTGCCATCAGTGAGATTGGACAGGGCGAGCAGTACGTC.

The chain employs TRBV27 and TRBJ2-6; a weak D match, TRBD1 (6 bases). The CDR3 spans 16 residues. V was pared by 6 bases and J by 0 bases, with 12 bases between. Germline values: CDR1 MNHEY, CDR2 SMNVEV (reference sequence). CDR3 nucleotides: TGTGCCAGCAGAAAGGGACAAACCTCTGGGGCCAACGTCCTGACTTTC. It encodes CASRKGQTSGANVLTF.

This chain links TRBV10-1 with TRBJ1-2, with D unresolved. V was trimmed by 3 bases and J by 2 bases, leaving 7 bases between them. The CDR3 runs 13 residues. Germline CDR1 is WNHNN and CDR2 is SYGVQD (reference sequence). The CDR3, as DNA: TGCGCCAGCAGTGAAGCTCGGAACTATGGCTACACCTTC. Translating it yields CASSEARNYGYTF.